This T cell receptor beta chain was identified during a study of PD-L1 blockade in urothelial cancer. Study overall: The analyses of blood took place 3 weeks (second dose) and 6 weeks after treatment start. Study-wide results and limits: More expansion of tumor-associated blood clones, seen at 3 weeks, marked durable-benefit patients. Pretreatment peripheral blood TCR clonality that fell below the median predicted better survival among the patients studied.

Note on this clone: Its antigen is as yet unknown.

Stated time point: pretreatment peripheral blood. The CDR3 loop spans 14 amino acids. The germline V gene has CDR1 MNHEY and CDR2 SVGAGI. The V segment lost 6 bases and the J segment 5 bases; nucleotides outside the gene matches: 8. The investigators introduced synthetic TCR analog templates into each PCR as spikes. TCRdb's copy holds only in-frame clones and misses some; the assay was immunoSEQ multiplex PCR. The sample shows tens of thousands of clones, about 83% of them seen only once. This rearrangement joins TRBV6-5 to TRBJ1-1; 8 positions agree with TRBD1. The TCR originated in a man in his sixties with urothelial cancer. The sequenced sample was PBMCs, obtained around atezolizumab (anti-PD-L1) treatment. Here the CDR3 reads CASSHDRGRTEAFF. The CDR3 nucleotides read TGTGCCAGCAGCCACGACAGGGGTCGAACTGAAGCTTTCTTT.